These 13 T cell receptor beta chains originate from one sample sequenced in a study of T cell responses to AZD1222 COVID-19 vaccine. This table comes from immunoSEQ multiplex PCR, and its TCRdb copy is limited to in-frame clones, with some not included. In the table there are about 150,000 clones, around nine tenths of which are singletons. The sample here was peripheral blood, taken on day 0 of AZD1222 vaccination. These receptors were obtained from an adult in good health.

The chain links TRBV7-2 to TRBJ2-2, with 9 bases fitting TRBD2. V shed 1 base, J shed 3 bases, and the junction held 9 bases outside the gene matches. Germline V gives CDR1 SGHTA, CDR2 FQGNSA. The CDR3 runs to 18 residues. Here the CDR3 DNA reads TGTGCCAGCAGCTTAGGCGGGGCTAGCGGGATATACACCGGGGAGCTGTTTTTT. Its translation is CASSLGGASGIYTGELFF.

The chain joins TRBV7-8 to TRBJ2-1; TRBD2 matches 9 bases. This CDR3 contains 17 residues. The V gene's germline CDR1 is SGHVS and CDR2 FQNEAQ. V was clipped by 4 bases and J by 3 bases; unmatched bases: 10. CDR3 nucleotide sequence: TGTGCCAGCAGCTCAAGAGAAGCGGGAGGCCTCTACAATGAGCAGTTCTTC. It specifies CASSSREAGGLYNEQFF.

The rearrangement uses TRBV6-2 or TRBV6-3 and TRBJ2-5; 8 bases match TRBD1. Germline lookup yields CDR1 MNHEY and CDR2 SVGEGT. This CDR3 has 12 residues. V gave up 5 bases and J gave up 5 bases; unmatched junction bases: 1. The CDR3 region has the DNA TGTGCCAGCAGTCGACAGGGGGAGACCCAGTACTTC. As protein: CASSRQGETQYF.

V gene TRBV29-1 combines with J gene TRBJ1-1; D not resolved. V lost 4 bases and J lost 1, with 10 bases in between. CDR1 SQVTM and CDR2 ANQGSEA come from the germline V gene. The CDR3 totals 13 residues. The CDR3 region is CSVVAGGNTEAFF. CDR3 DNA: TGCAGCGTTGTCGCGGGCGGGAACACTGAAGCTTTCTTT.

The chain links TRBV3-1 (or the pseudogene TRBV3-2) to TRBJ1-3; D perhaps matches TRBD1 (5 bases). Germline CDR1 is LGHDT and CDR2 is YNNKEL (reference sequence). Trimming took 1 base from V and 0 from J, leaving 10 bases between them. The CDR3 is 16 residues long. The CDR3 sequence is CASSQVGTSSGNTIYF. The CDR3 DNA is TGTGCCAGCAGCCAAGTAGGGACGAGCTCTGGAAACACCATATATTTT.

The rearrangement links TRBV6-5 to TRBJ2-7; D remains ambiguous. Trimming removed 6 bases from V and 0 bases from J, with 6 bases in between. Germline values: CDR1 MNHEY, CDR2 SVGAGI. CDR3 length: 12 residues. CDR3 coding DNA: TGTGCCAGCAGCGAGAACTCCTACGAGCAGTACTTC. Translated: CASSENSYEQYF.

The chain has TRBV7-9 and TRBJ2-3; D is unresolved. In germline, CDR1 is SEHNR, CDR2 FQNEAQ (reference sequence). The V end was cut by 5 bases, the J end by 3 bases, with 27 bases between. This CDR3 contains 19 residues. This CDR3 is CASSHPKVPPRGNTDTQYF. Written as DNA, the CDR3 is TGTGCCAGCAGCCACCCGAAAGTACCACCCAGAGGTAATACAGATACGCAGTATTTT.

The chain is built from TRBV6-2 or TRBV6-3 and TRBJ2-5; D gene uncertain. The germline gives CDR1 MNHEY, CDR2 SVGEGT. Trimming took 2 bases from V and 2 from J, leaving 6 bases between them. The CDR3 is 13 amino acids. CDR3 protein: CASSYSGQETQYF. CDR3 bases: TGTGCCAGCAGTTACAGTGGTCAAGAGACCCAGTACTTC.

The chain carries TRBV6-2 or TRBV6-3 and TRBJ1-1, with a tentative D call TRBD1 (6 bases). Germline lookup yields CDR1 MNHEY and CDR2 SVGEGT. V was shortened by 2 bases and J by 0 bases, with 10 bases between the two germline ends. The CDR3 spans 15 residues. The CDR3: CASSYGRQVNTEAFF. The CDR3 bases are TGTGCCAGCAGTTACGGAAGACAGGTGAACACTGAAGCTTTCTTT.

The gene calls are TRBV19 and TRBJ2-6; weak D call: TRBD1 (6 bases). This CDR3 is 20 amino acids long. Per germline, CDR1 LNHDA and CDR2 SQIVND (reference sequence). Deletions cut 3 bases from V and 0 bases from J, with 21 bases between. CDR3 bases: TGTGCCAGTAGTATGTACCCCGGGACAATCGATAGCTCTGGGGCCAACGTCCTGACTTTC. This translates into CASSMYPGTIDSSGANVLTF.

The rearrangement links TRBV27 to TRBJ2-3; the D is unclear. This CDR3 contains 12 residues. Trimming took off 8 bases at V and 2 bases at J, with 8 bases between the two ends. Germline CDR1 reads MNHEY; CDR2 reads SMNVEV (reference sequence). CDR3 in amino acids: CASLDVTDTQYF. CDR3 in DNA: TGTGCCAGCCTAGACGTCACAGATACGCAGTATTTT.

This clone was seen a few times. This sequence joins TRBV5-8 and TRBJ1-5; D call uncertain. This CDR3 spans 16 amino acids. The V end lost 0 bases, the J end lost 0 bases, and 10 bases lay between the germline ends. CDR1 is SGHTS, CDR2 YDEGEE, per germline. The CDR3, as DNA: TGTGCCAGCAGCTTGGCGGGGAGGAATAGCAATCAGCCCCAGCATTTT. It encodes CASSLAGRNSNQPQHF. Complete variable domain (other parts from reference TRBV5-8 and TRBJ1-5): EAGVTQSPTHLIKTRGQQATLRCSPISGHTSVYWYQQALGLGLQFLLWYDEGEERNRGNFPPRFSGRQFPNYSSELNVNALELEDSALYLCASSLAGRNSNQPQHFGDGTRLSIL.

The V and J genes are TRBV4-2 and TRBJ2-7; TRBD1 might be the D (5 bases). This CDR3 comprises 14 residues. Germline V gene data show CDR1 as LGHNA and CDR2 as YNFKEQ. V lost 1 base, J lost 3 bases, and 10 bases lay in between. In nucleotides, the CDR3 is TGTGCCAGCAGCCAAGGGGGCTCTAACTACGAGCAGTACTTC. Translated, it gives CASSQGGSNYEQYF.